The TCR beta chain under discussion was sequenced for a study of control samples from healthy donors and cancer patients. Profiled with immunoSEQ multiplex PCR; TCRdb holds only in-frame clones, not every one. The table records approximately 87,000 clones, 86% of them present only once. This clone has just one count. The V segment lost 3 bases and the J segment 3 bases; nucleotides outside the gene matches: 10. The CDR3 contains 16 residues. Germline V gene sequence: CDR1 KGHSH, CDR2 LQKENI. The sequenced material came from blood. The clonotype was recovered from a woman in her fifties or sixties in good health. The chain recombines TRBV18 with TRBJ2-5, with TRBD1 matching 7 bases. CDR3 nucleotide sequence: TGTGCCAGCTCACCGCCTCGCGACAGGGCGAAAGAGACCCAGTACTTC. Translation: CASSPPRDRAKETQYF.